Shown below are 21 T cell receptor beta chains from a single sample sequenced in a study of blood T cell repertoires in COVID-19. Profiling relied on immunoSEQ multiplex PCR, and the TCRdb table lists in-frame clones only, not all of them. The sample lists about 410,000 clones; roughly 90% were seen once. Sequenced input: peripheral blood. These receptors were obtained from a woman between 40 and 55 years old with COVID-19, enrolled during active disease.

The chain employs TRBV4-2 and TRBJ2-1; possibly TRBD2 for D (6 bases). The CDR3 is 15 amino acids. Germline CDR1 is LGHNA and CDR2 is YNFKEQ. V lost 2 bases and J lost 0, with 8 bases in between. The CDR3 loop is CASSQLADSYNEQFF. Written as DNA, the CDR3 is TGTGCCAGCAGCCAATTAGCGGACTCCTACAATGAGCAGTTCTTC.

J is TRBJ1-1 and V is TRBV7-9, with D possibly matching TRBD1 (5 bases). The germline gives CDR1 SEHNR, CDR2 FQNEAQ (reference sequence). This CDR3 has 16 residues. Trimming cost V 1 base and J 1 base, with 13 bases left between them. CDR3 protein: CASSLVTGQGNTEAFF. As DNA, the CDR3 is TGTGCCAGCAGCTTAGTGACCGGCCAGGGGAACACTGAAGCTTTCTTT.

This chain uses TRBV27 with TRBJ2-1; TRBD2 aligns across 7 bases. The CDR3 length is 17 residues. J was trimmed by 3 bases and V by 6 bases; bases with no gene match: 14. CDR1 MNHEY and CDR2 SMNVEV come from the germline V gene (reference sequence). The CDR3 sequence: CASRRGGRGGDYNEQFF. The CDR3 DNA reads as TGTGCCAGCAGACGGGGAGGTAGGGGAGGGGACTACAATGAGCAGTTCTTC.

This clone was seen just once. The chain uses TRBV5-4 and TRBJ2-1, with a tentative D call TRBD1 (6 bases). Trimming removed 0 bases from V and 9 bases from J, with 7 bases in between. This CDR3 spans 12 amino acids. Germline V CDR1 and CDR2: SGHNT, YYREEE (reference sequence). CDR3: CASSLARGEQFF. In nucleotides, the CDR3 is TGTGCCAGCAGCTTGGCCAGGGGTGAGCAGTTCTTC.

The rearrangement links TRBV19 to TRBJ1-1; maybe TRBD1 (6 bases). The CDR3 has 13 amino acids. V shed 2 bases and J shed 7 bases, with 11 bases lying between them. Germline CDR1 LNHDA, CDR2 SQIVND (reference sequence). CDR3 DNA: TGTGCCAGTAGTATAATGTCAGGGGATGAAGCTTTCTTT. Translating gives CASSIMSGDEAFF.

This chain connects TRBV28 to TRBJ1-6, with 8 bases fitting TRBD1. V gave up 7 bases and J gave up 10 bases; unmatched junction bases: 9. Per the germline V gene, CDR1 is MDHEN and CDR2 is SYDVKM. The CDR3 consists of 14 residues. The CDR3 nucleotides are TGTGCCAGCACACCCGGGACAGGAGCCTCACCCCTCCACTTT. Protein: CASTPGTGASPLHF.

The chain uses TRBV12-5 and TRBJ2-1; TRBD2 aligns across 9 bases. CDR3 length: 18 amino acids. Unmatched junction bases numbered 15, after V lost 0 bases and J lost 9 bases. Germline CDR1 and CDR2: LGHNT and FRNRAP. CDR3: CASGLVLWGLAGGGEQFF. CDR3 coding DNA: TGTGCTAGTGGTTTGGTACTGTGGGGACTAGCTGGGGGCGGTGAGCAGTTCTTC.

The CDR3 DNA follows: TGTGCCAGCCGAGGACTAGCGGTTAAGACCCCCACAGATACGCAGTATTTT. This translates into CASRGLAVKTPTDTQYF. The chain couples TRBV19 to TRBJ2-3; TRBD2 matches at 10 bases. Germline CDR1 reads LNHDA; CDR2 reads SQIVND (reference sequence). This CDR3 comprises 17 residues. J gave up 2 bases and V 9 bases, and 14 bases lay outside the gene matches.

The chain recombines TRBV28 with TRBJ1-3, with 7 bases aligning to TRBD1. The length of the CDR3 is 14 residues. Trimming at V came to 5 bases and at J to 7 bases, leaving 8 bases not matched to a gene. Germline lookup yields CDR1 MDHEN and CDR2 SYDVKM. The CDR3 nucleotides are TGTGCCAGCAGTAAACGACAGGGTTGCAACACCATATATTTT. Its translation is CASSKRQGCNTIYF.

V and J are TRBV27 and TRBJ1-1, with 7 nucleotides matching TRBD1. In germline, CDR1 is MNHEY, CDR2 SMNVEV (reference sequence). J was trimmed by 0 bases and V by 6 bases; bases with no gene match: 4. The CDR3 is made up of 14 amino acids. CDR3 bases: TGTGCCAGCAGAAGACAGGGTTTGAACACTGAAGCTTTCTTT. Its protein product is CASRRQGLNTEAFF.

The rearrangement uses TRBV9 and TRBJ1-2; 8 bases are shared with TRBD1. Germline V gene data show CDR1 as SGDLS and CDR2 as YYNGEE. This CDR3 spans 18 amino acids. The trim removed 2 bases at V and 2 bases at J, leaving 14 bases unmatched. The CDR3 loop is CASSVAVGQGVFNYGYTF. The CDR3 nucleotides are TGTGCCAGCAGCGTGGCCGTAGGACAGGGAGTCTTCAACTATGGCTACACCTTC. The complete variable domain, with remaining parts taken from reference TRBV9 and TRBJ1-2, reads DSGVTQTPKHLITATGQRVTLRCSPRSGDLSVYWYQQSLDQGLQFLIQYYNGEERAKGNILERFSAQQFPDLHSELNLSSLELGDSALYFCASSVAVGQGVFNYGYTFGSGTRLTVV.

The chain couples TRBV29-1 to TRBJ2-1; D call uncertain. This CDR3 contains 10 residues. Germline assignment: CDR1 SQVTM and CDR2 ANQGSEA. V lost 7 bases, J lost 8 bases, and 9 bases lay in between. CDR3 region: CSASNYEQFF. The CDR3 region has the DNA TGCAGCGCCTCGAACTATGAGCAGTTCTTC.

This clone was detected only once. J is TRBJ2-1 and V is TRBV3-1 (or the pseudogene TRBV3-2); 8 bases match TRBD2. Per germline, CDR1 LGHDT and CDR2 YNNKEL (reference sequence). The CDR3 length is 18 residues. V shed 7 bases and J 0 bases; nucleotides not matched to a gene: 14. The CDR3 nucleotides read TGTGCCAGCACTAGGTCACTAGCGGCCCCTGGCTCCTACAATGAGCAGTTCTTC. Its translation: CASTRSLAAPGSYNEQFF.

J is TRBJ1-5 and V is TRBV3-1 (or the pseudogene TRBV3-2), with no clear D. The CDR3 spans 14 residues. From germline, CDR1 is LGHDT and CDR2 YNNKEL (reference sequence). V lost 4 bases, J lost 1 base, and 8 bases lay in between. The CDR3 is CASSPGHSNQPQHF. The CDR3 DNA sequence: TGTGCCAGCAGCCCAGGCCACAGCAATCAGCCCCAGCATTTT.

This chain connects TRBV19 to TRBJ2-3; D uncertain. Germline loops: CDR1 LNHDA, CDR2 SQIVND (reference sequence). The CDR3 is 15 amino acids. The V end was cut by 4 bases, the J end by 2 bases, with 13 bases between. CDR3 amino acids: CASSKLQQNTDTQYF. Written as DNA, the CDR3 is TGTGCCAGTAGTAAACTTCAACAGAACACAGATACGCAGTATTTT.

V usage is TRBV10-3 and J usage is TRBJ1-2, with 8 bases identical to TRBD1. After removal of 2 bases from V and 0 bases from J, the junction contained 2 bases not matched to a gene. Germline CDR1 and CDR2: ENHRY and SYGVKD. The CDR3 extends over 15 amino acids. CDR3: CAISEGTGANYGYTF. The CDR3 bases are TGTGCCATCAGTGAGGGGACAGGAGCTAACTATGGCTACACCTTC.

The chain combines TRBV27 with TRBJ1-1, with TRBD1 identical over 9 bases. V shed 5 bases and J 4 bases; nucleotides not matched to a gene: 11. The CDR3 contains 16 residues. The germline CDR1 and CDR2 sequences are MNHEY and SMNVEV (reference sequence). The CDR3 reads CASSPLQGARVTEAFF. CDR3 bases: TGTGCCAGCAGTCCCCTACAGGGGGCGCGGGTCACTGAAGCTTTCTTT.

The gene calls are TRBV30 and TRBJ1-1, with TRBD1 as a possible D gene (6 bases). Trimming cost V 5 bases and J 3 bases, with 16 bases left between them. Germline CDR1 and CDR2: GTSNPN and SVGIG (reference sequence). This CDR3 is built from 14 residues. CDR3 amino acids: CAWEGDNWYTEAFF. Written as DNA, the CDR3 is TGTGCCTGGGAGGGGGACAATTGGTACACTGAAGCTTTCTTT.

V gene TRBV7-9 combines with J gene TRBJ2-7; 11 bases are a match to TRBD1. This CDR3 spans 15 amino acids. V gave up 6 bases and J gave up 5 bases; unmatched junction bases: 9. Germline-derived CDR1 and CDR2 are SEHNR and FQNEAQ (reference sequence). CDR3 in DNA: TGTGCCAGCAGTTTCCCCGGGACAGGGGGTGACGAGCAGTACTTC. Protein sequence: CASSFPGTGGDEQYF. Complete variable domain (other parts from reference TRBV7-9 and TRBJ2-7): DTGVSQNPRHKITKRGQNVTFRCDPISEHNRLYWYRQTLGQGPEFLTYFQNEAQLEKSRLLSDRFSAERPKGSFSTLEIQRTEQGDSAMYLCASSFPGTGGDEQYFGPGTRLTVT.

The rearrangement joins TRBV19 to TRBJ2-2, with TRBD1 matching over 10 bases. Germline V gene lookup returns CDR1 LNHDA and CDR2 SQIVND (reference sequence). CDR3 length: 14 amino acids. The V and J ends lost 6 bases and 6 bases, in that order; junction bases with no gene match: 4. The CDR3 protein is CASRQTGGSGELFF. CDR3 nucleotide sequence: TGTGCCAGTAGACAGACAGGGGGCTCCGGGGAGCTGTTTTTT.

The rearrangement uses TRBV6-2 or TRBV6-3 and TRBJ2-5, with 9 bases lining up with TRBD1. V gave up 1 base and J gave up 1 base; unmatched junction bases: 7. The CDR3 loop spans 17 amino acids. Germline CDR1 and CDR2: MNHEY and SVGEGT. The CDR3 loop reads CASSYLRGTGTQETQYF. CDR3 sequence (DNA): TGTGCCAGCAGTTACTTGCGGGGGACAGGGACCCAAGAGACCCAGTACTTC.